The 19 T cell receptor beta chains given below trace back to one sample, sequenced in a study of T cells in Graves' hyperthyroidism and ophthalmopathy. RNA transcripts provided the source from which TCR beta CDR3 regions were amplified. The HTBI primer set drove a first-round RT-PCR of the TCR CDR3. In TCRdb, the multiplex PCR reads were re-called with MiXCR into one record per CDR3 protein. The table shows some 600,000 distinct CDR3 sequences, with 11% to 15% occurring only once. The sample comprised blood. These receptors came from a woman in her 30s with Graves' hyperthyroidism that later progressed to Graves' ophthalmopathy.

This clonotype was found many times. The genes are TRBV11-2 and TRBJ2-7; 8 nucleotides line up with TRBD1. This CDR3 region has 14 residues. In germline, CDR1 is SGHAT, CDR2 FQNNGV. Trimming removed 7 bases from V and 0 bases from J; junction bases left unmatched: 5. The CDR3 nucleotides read TGTGCCAGCACCAGGGACAGGACCTCCTACGAGCAGTACTTC. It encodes CASTRDRTSYEQYF.

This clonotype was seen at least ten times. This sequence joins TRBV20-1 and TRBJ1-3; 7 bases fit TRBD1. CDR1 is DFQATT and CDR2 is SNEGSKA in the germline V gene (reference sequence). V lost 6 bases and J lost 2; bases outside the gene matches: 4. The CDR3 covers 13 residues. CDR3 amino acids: CSAADRAGNTIYF. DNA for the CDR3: TGCAGTGCCGCAGACAGGGCTGGAAACACCATATATTTT.

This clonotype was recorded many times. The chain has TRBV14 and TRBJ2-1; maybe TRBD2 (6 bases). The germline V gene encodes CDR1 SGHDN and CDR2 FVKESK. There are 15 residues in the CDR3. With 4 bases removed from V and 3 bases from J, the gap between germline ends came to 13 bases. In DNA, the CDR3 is TGTGCCAGCAGCCGAACTACCGGGAGCTACAATGAGCAGTTCTTC. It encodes CASSRTTGSYNEQFF.

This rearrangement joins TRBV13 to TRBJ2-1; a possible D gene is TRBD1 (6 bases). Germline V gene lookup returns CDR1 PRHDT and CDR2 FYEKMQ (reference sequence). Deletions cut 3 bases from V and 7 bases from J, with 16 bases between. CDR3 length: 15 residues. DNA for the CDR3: TGTGCCAGCAGCTTCCGGGACACAGTTACGAATGAGCAGTTCTTC. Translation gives CASSFRDTVTNEQFF.

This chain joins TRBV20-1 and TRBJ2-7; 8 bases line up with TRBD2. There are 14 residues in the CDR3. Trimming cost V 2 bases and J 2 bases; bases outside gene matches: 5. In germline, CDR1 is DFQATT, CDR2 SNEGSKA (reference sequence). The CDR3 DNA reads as TGCAGTGCTAGAAGACATAGCGGGGCCTACGAGCAGTACTTC. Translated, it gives CSARRHSGAYEQYF.

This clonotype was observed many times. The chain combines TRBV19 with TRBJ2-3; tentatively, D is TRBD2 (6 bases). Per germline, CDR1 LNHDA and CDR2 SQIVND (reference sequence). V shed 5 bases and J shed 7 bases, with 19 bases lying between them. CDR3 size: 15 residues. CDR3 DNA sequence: TGTGCCAGTAGTGGGGGGAGCCTCGGGAGTAATACGCAGTATTTT. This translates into CASSGGSLGSNTQYF.

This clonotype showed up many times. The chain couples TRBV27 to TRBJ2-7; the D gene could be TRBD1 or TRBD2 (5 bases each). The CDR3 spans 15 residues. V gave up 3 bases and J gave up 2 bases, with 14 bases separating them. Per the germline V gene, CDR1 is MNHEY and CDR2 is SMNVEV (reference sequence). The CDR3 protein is CASSLSRGPAYEQYF. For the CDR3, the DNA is TGTGCCAGCAGTTTGTCTCGGGGCCCAGCCTACGAGCAGTACTTC.

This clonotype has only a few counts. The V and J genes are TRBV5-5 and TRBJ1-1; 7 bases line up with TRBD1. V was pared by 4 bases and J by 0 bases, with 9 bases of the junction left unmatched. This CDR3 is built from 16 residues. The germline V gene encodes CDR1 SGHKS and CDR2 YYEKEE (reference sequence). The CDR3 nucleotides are TGTGCCAGCAGCCGGAATGACAGGGCAATGAACACTGAAGCTTTCTTT. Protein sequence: CASSRNDRAMNTEAFF.

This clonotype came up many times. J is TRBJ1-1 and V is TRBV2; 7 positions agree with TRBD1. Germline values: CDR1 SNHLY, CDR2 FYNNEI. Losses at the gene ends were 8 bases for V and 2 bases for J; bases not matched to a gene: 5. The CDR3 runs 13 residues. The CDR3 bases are TGTGCCAGCGGGGGGACAGTTAACACTGAAGCTTTCTTT. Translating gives CASGGTVNTEAFF.

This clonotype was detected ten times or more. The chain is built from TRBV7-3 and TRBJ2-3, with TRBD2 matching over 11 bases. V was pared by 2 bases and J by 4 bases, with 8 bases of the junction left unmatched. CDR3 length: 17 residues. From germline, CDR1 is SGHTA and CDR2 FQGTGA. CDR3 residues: CASSLGPGLADPDTQYF. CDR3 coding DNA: TGTGCCAGCAGCTTAGGGCCGGGACTAGCGGACCCAGATACGCAGTATTTT.

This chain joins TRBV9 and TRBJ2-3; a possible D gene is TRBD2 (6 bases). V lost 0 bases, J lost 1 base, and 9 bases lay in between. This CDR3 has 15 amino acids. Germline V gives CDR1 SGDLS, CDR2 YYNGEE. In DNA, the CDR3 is TGTGCCAGCAGCGTAGATCCTAGCGGCACAGATACGCAGTATTTT. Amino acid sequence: CASSVDPSGTDTQYF.

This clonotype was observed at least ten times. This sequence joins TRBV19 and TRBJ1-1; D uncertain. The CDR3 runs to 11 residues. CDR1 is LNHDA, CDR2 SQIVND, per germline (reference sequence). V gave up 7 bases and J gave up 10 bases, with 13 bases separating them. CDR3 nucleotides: TGTGCCAGTACCCAAGAGGGAAGAGCTTTCTTT. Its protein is CASTQEGRAFF.

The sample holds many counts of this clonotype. DNA for the CDR3: TGTGCCTGGAGTGTTAGCAATCAGCCCCAGCATTTT. It translates to CAWSVSNQPQHF. The V call is TRBV30, the J call TRBJ1-5; D is undetermined. From germline, CDR1 is GTSNPN and CDR2 SVGIG (reference sequence). V was pared by 0 bases and J by 0 bases, with 0 bases between. This CDR3 has 12 amino acids.

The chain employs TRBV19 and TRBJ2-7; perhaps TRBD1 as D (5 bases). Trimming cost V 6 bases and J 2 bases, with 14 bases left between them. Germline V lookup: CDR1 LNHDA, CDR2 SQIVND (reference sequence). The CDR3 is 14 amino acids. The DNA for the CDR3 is TGTGCCAGTAGGTTCCAACAGGCCGCCTACGAGCAGTACTTC. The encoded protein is CASRFQQAAYEQYF.

CDR3 DNA: TGTGCCATCCAATTTGCGGGCACCGGGGAGCTGTTTTTT. Amino acid sequence: CAIQFAGTGELFF. The chain is built from TRBV24-1 and TRBJ2-2; the D gene is possibly TRBD2 (5 bases). V was shortened by 11 bases and J by 4 bases, with 13 bases between the two germline ends. This CDR3 is built from 13 residues. Germline-derived CDR1 and CDR2 are KGHDR and SFDVKD.

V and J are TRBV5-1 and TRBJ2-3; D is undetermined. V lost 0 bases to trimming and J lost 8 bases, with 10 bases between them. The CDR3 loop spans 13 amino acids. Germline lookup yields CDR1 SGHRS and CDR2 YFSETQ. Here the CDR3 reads CASSLVGETTQYF. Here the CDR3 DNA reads TGCGCCAGCAGCTTGGTCGGAGAGACTACGCAGTATTTT.

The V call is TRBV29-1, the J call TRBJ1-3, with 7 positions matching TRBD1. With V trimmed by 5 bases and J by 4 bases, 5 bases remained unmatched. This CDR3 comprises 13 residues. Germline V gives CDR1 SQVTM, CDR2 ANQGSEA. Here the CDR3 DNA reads TGCAGCGTTCCGGACAGGCTGGGAAACACCATATATTTT. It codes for CSVPDRLGNTIYF.

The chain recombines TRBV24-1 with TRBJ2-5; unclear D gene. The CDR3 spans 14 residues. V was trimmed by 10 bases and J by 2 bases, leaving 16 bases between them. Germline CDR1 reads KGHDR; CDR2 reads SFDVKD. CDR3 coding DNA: TGTGCCACGAGCGCGGCGGAGTTACAAGAGACCCAGTACTTC. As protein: CATSAAELQETQYF.

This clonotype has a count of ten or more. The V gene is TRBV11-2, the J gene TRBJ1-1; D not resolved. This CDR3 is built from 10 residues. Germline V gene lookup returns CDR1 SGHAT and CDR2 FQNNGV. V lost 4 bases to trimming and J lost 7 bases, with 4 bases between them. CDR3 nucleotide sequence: TGTGCCAGCAGCTGGGGTGAAGCTTTCTTT. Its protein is CASSWGEAFF.